Listed below are T cell receptor beta chains from one sample, sequenced in a study of T-cell reconstitution after alpha-beta-depleted transplantation in children. TCRdb passed the PCR reads through MiXCR, listing each CDR3 protein once. The data show around 600,000 distinct CDR3 sequences, roughly a tenth seen once. The specimen was PBMCs from the stem cell graft donor, collected from the stem cell graft. The origin of the receptors is a human donor who donated a stem cell graft to a child with acute myeloid leukemia. Both conserved end residues are part of each CDR3. The D gene is left open where the match is weak. Clone size appears in some rows only: once, few, many, or a class for an expanded clone.

- | TRBJ2-1 | TRBV20-1 | - | TGCAGTGCATGGAGGCTCGGAGCCAACAATGAGCAGTTCTTC | CSAWRLGANNEQFF
- | TRBJ1-3 | TRBV3-1 | - | TGTGCCAGCAGCCCTTCAACGGCGGGTTCTGGAAACACCATATATTTT | CASSPSTAGSGNTIYF
TRBD2 | TRBJ2-5 | TRBV19 | - | TGTGCCAGTAGCCCTCAGACCGGGACTAGCGGACAAGAGACCCAGTACTTC | CASSPQTGTSGQETQYF
- | TRBJ2-1 | TRBV19 | few | TGTGCCAGTAGTGCACAGGGAGGCAATGAGCAGTTCTTC | CASSAQGGNEQFF
TRBD2 | TRBJ2-4 | TRBV7-2 | - | TGTGCCAGCAGCCCGGGACTAGATAGGTTTCAGTACTTC | CASSPGLDRFQYF
TRBD2 | TRBJ2-3 | TRBV5-1 | - | TGCGCCAGCAGTATGGGACTAGCGGCTCCAGATACGCAGTATTTT | CASSMGLAAPDTQYF
TRBD2 | TRBJ2-1 | TRBV5-1 | few | TGCGCCAGCAGCTTGTTAACCGGACTAGCGGGAGGCAGGGCCGACTTC | CASSLLTGLAGGRADF
- | TRBJ1-1 | TRBV10-3 | few | TGTGCCATCAGTGAGTACAGGGTCGTGAACACTGAAGCTTTCTTT | CAISEYRVVNTEAFF
- | TRBJ2-7 | TRBV30 | many | TGTGCCTGGAGTGTACTCCTCCAAGACGAGCAGTACTTC | CAWSVLLQDEQYF
TRBD1 | TRBJ1-6 | TRBV3-1 | few | TGTGCCAGCAGCCGGACAGGGGCCAATTCACCCCTCCACTTT | CASSRTGANSPLHF
- | TRBJ2-1 | TRBV28 | many | TGTGCCAGCAGTTTCGGGAGTAAAGTCTACAATGAGCAGTTCTTC | CASSFGSKVYNEQFF
TRBD2 | TRBJ2-7 | TRBV29-1 | few | TGCGGAGGGACTAGTGGATCCTACGAGCAGTACTTC | CGGTSGSYEQYF
- | TRBJ2-3 | TRBV9 | many | TGTGCCAGCAGCGTAGCTACGCGGGACCCAGATACGCAGTATTTT | CASSVATRDPDTQYF
- | TRBJ1-1 | TRBV5-1 | few | TGCGCCAGTAATCAGGGGAGGAACACTGAAGCTTTCTTT | CASNQGRNTEAFF
- | TRBJ2-1 | TRBV20-1 | many | TGCAGTGCTAGATCCATCCTTGGGCCCCCTGGGGGTGAGCAGTTCTTC | CSARSILGPPGGEQFF
TRBD2 | TRBJ2-1 | TRBV27 | - | TGTGCCAACCCGGGACTAGCGGCCTACAATGAGCAGTTCTTC | CANPGLAAYNEQFF
TRBD2 | TRBJ2-7 | TRBV10-3 | many | TGTGCCACCCAAACTAGCGGGAGTTTCGACGAGCAGTACTTC | CATQTSGSFDEQYF
TRBD2 | TRBJ2-1 | TRBV24-1 | many | TGTGCACTGGGGCGGGAGAAACGGTTCTTC | CALGREKRFF
- | TRBJ1-5 | TRBV5-5 | - | TGTGCCAGCAGCTTGGGGCAGCTTAGCAATCAGCCCCAGCATTTT | CASSLGQLSNQPQHF
- | TRBJ2-3 | TRBV6-1 | - | TGTGCCAGCAGCCGGGAACGGGGTGACACAGATACGCAGTATTTT | CASSRERGDTDTQYF
TRBD2 | TRBJ2-7 | TRBV20-1 | few | TGCAGTGCTAGAGATCCCTTACGGACTAGCGGGAGTGAGCAGTACTTC | CSARDPLRTSGSEQYF
- | TRBJ1-6 | TRBV27 | few | TGTGCCAGCAGGGACGGCAATTCACCCCTCCACTTT | CASRDGNSPLHF
- | TRBJ2-2 | TRBV5-1 | - | TGCGCCAGCAGCCTATCTGGGCTCCCCGGGGAGCTGTTTTTT | CASSLSGLPGELFF
TRBD2 | TRBJ2-7 | TRBV4-3 | few | TGCGCCAGCAGCCAAGACGGACTAGCGGGAGGGAGCGAGCAGTACTTC | CASSQDGLAGGSEQYF
TRBD2 | TRBJ2-1 | TRBV4-2 | - | TGTGCCAGCAGCCAAGATTCTAGCGGTAACGACAATGAGCAGTTCTTC | CASSQDSSGNDNEQFF
TRBD1 | TRBJ1-3 | TRBV5-1 | many | TGCGCCAGCAAAGACAGGGAACTGGGAAACACCATATATTTT | CASKDRELGNTIYF
TRBD2 | TRBJ2-1 | TRBV29-1 | many | TGCAGCGTGCCCGGCAGCGGGAGGATCAATGAGCAGTTCTTC | CSVPGSGRINEQFF
- | TRBJ2-2 | TRBV3-1 | - | TGTGCCAGCAGCCAAGTCGGCGGCGAGAGGACCGGGGAGCTGTTTTTT | CASSQVGGERTGELFF
- | TRBJ2-3 | TRBV29-1 | many | TGCAGCGTCGGATTCACAGATACGCAGTATTTT | CSVGFTDTQYF
- | TRBJ1-1 | TRBV19 | - | TGTGCCAGTGGCGGCCGGTACACTGAAGCTTTCTTT | CASGGRYTEAFF
- | TRBJ2-7 | TRBV7-8 | many | TGTGCCAGCAGCCCGTCGTCGATTTTCTCCTACGAGCAGTACTTC | CASSPSSIFSYEQYF
TRBD2 | TRBJ2-7 | TRBV7-2 | - | TGTGCCAGCAGCGCCCGACTAGCGGGACAGGGCGAGCAGTACTTC | CASSARLAGQGEQYF
- | TRBJ2-1 | TRBV29-1 | - | TGCAGCGTTGAGATCGGTCCGCCCCAGTTCTTC | CSVEIGPPQFF